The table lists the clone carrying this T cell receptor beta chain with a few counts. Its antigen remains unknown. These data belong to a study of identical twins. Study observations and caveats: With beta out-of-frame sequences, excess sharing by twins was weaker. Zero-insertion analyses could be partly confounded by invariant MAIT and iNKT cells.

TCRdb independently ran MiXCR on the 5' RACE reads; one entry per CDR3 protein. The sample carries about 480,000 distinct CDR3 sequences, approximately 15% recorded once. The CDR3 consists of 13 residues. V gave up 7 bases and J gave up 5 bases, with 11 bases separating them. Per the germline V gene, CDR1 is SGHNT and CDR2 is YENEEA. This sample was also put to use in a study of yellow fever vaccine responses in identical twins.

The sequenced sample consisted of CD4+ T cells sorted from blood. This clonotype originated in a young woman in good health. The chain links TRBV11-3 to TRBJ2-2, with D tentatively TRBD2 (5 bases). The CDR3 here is CASIPRGTGELFF. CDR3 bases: TGTGCCAGCATCCCTCGGGGTACCGGGGAGCTGTTTTTT.